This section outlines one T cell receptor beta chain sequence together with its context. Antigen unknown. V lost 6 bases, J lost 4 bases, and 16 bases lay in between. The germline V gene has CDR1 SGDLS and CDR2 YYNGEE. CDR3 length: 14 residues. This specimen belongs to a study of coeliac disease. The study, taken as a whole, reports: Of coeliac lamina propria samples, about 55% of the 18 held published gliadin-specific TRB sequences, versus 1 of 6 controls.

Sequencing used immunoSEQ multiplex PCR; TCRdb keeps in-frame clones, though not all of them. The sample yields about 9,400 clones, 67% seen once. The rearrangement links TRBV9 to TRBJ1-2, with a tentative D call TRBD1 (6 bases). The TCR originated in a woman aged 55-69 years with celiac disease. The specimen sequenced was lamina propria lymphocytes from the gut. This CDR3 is CASTPGDTSYGYTF. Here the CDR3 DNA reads TGTGCCAGCACCCCAGGGGACACTTCCTATGGCTACACCTTC.